Following are 15 T cell receptor beta chains from one sample sequenced in a study of beta chain features in type 1 diabetes. The investigators reverse transcribed all of the isolated RNA, so they sequenced expressed TCRB transcripts. TCRdb's table, derived via immunoSEQ multiplex PCR, lists solely in-frame clones and lacks some. Here the sample spans approximately 470,000 clones, 30% being singletons. The sequenced material came from naive CD4+ T cells from blood. These receptors were collected from a man aged 18 to 29 in good health.

The genes are TRBV5-4 and TRBJ2-1; 8 bases agree with TRBD1. This CDR3 is built from 15 residues. J lost 4 bases, V lost 4 bases, and 7 bases had no gene match. Per germline, CDR1 SGHNT and CDR2 YYREEE (reference sequence). The CDR3 here is CASSATGTGYNEQFF. As DNA, the CDR3 is TGTGCCAGCAGCGCCACAGGGACAGGATACAATGAGCAGTTCTTC.

The CDR3 nucleotides are TGTGCCAGCAGCTTGGCACAGGGTGAAGAGACCCAGTACTTC. Protein product: CASSLAQGEETQYF. V is TRBV5-4 and J is TRBJ2-5; possibly TRBD1 for D (6 bases). V lost 0 bases and J 3 bases, leaving 9 bases between the germline ends. The germline CDR1 and CDR2 sequences are SGHNT and YYREEE (reference sequence). The length of the CDR3 is 14 residues.

This clone has a handful of counts. The chain couples TRBV14 to TRBJ1-2; D gene uncertain. V was trimmed by 0 bases and J by 5 bases, leaving 10 bases between them. The CDR3 is made up of 14 amino acids. Germline V gene lookup returns CDR1 SGHDN and CDR2 FVKESK. Here the CDR3 DNA reads TGTGCCAGCAGCCAAGAGGTCACATCTTATGGCTACACCTTC. This encodes CASSQEVTSYGYTF.

The chain has TRBV5-1 and TRBJ2-7, with a weak D call TRBD1 (5 bases). Germline CDR1 reads SGHRS; CDR2 reads YFSETQ. The CDR3 runs to 13 residues. The V end lost 4 bases, the J end lost 4 bases, and 12 bases lay between the germline ends. The CDR3 nucleotides are TGCGCCAGCAGCATCGGCAGGGTTTACGAGCAGTACTTC. Its translation is CASSIGRVYEQYF. Full variable domain (rest looked up from reference TRBV5-1 and TRBJ2-7): KAGVTQTPRYLIKTRGQQVTLSCSPISGHRSVSWYQQTPGQGLQFLFEYFSETQRNKGNFPGRFSGRQFSNSRSEMNVSTLELGDSALYLCASSIGRVYEQYFGPGTRLTVT.

The chain employs TRBV19 and TRBJ2-2; TRBD1 or TRBD2 may be the D gene (5 bases each). The CDR3 consists of 12 residues. Trimming left V 9 bases short and J 4 bases short, with 9 bases between. Germline CDR1 LNHDA, CDR2 SQIVND (reference sequence). The CDR3 region has the DNA TGTGCCAGCGGGGCAGCCACCGGGGAGCTGTTTTTT. This encodes CASGAATGELFF.

This sequence joins TRBV30 and TRBJ2-2; the match to TRBD2 covers 12 bases. The ends lost 5 bases at V and 0 bases at J; junction bases unmatched: 4. This CDR3 is 16 amino acids long. Germline CDR1 and CDR2: GTSNPN and SVGIG (reference sequence). The CDR3 region is CAWARLAGANTGELFF. The CDR3 region has the DNA TGTGCCTGGGCTCGACTAGCGGGGGCGAACACCGGGGAGCTGTTTTTT.

The table lists this clone with a few counts. The chain is built from TRBV30 and TRBJ2-1, with 7 nucleotides matching TRBD1. The ends lost 2 bases at V and 5 bases at J; junction bases unmatched: 3. The length of the CDR3 is 13 residues. Per germline, CDR1 GTSNPN and CDR2 SVGIG (reference sequence). The CDR3 sequence is CAWSQDRHNEQFF. The CDR3 DNA reads as TGTGCCTGGAGTCAGGACAGGCACAATGAGCAGTTCTTC.

This clone turned up a few times. The rearrangement joins TRBV27 to TRBJ2-2, with no clear D. Trimming took 4 bases from V and 4 from J, leaving 13 bases between them. CDR3 size: 15 residues. CDR1 is MNHEY, CDR2 SMNVEV, per germline (reference sequence). This chain's CDR3 is CASSSTDWPTGELFF. For the CDR3, the DNA is TGTGCCAGCAGTTCGACCGACTGGCCCACCGGGGAGCTGTTTTTT.

J is TRBJ2-1 and V is TRBV29-1; 9 bases line up with TRBD1. The CDR3 covers 15 residues. J lost 10 bases, V lost 8 bases, and 18 bases had no gene match. Germline lookup yields CDR1 SQVTM and CDR2 ANQGSEA. CDR3 nucleotide sequence: TGCAGCCTTAAACGGACAGGGGACCCCTCGGAGGAGCAGTTCTTC. Its translation: CSLKRTGDPSEEQFF.

The chain links TRBV30 to TRBJ2-7; no firm D call. This CDR3 contains 13 residues. Trimming cost V 4 bases and J 3 bases, with 13 bases left between them. Germline CDR1 GTSNPN, CDR2 SVGIG (reference sequence). In DNA form, the CDR3 reads TGTGCCTGGACTAGTCTAGTTATCTACGAGCAGTACTTC. Encoded protein: CAWTSLVIYEQYF.

The gene calls are TRBV6-5 and TRBJ2-5, with D tentatively TRBD1 (5 bases). Trimming shortened V by 2 bases and J by 4 bases, and 5 bases separated the two germline ends. The CDR3 has 12 amino acids. Germline V gene data show CDR1 as MNHEY and CDR2 as SVGAGI. This CDR3 reads CASSYRGETQYF. In DNA form, the CDR3 reads TGTGCCAGCAGTTACAGGGGAGAGACCCAGTACTTC.

About this clone itself: Other DNA sequences in this sample translate to the same CDR3. The J gene is TRBJ1-5, the V gene TRBV30; 10 nucleotides line up with TRBD1. V gave up 5 bases and J gave up 2 bases; unmatched junction bases: 0. The CDR3 totals 13 residues. CDR1 and CDR2 (germline): GTSNPN, SVGIG (reference sequence). The CDR3, as DNA: TGTGCCTGGGGGACAGGGGGCAATCAGCCCCAGCATTTT. It translates to CAWGTGGNQPQHF.

The chain is built from TRBV7-8 and TRBJ1-2; the D gene is possibly TRBD1 (6 bases). The CDR3 has 15 residues. Germline V gene lookup returns CDR1 SGHVS and CDR2 FQNEAQ. V shed 3 bases and J shed 4 bases, with 15 bases lying between them. CDR3 sequence (DNA): TGTGCCAGCAGCTTGTCACAGGGTATGGGCTATGGCTACACCTTC. It codes for CASSLSQGMGYGYTF.

A few counts support this clone. V usage is TRBV5-1 and J usage is TRBJ2-7; 9 bases align to TRBD2. The CDR3 contains 14 residues. The V gene end was trimmed by 4 bases and the J gene end by 4 bases; junction bases not matched to a gene: 6. Germline values: CDR1 SGHRS, CDR2 YFSETQ. The CDR3 loop is CASSPTSGRYEQYF. CDR3 in DNA: TGCGCCAGCAGCCCGACTAGCGGAAGATACGAGCAGTACTTC.

This clone has only a few counts. This rearrangement joins TRBV7-8 to TRBJ2-4; the match to TRBD1 covers 8 bases. The CDR3 length is 17 residues. Germline CDR1 and CDR2: SGHVS and FQNEAQ. V lost 0 bases to trimming and J lost 0 bases; unmatched junction nucleotides: 4. The CDR3 loop is CASSLARQGKAKNIQYF. The DNA for the CDR3 is TGTGCCAGCAGCTTAGCTCGACAGGGGAAAGCCAAAAACATTCAGTACTTC.